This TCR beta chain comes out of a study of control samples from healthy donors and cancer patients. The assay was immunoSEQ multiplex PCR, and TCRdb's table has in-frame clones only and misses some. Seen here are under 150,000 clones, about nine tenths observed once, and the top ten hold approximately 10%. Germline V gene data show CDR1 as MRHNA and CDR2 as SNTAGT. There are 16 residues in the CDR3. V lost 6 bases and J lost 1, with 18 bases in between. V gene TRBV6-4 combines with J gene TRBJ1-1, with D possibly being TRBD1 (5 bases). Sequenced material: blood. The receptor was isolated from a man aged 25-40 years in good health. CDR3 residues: CASRFTPPGKNTEAFF. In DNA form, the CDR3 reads TGTGCCAGCAGGTTCACCCCCCCAGGGAAGAACACTGAAGCTTTCTTT.